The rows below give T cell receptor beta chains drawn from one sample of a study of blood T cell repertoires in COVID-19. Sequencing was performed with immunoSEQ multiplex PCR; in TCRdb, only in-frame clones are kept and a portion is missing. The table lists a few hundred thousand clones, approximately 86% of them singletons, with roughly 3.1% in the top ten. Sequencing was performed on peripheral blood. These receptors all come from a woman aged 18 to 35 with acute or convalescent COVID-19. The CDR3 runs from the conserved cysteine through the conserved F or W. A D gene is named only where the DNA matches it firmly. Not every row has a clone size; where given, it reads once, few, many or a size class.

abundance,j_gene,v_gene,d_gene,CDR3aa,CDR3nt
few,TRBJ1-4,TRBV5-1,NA,CASSLGSQARLFF,TGCGCCAGCAGCTTGGGAAGCCAGGCTCGACTGTTTTTT
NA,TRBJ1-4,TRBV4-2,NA,CASSSGEKGNEKLFF,TGTGCCAGCAGTTCGGGGGAGAAGGGTAATGAAAAACTGTTTTTT
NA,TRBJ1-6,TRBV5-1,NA,CASSTHREGDFNSPLHF,TGCGCCAGCAGCACCCACCGTGAGGGCGACTTCAATTCACCCCTCCACTTT
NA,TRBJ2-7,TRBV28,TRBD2,CASSTQPGLAGVDGYF,TGTGCCAGCAGTACCCAACCGGGACTAGCGGGAGTAGATGGGTACTTC
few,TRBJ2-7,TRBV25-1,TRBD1,CASSGSGTGEDEQYF,TGTGCCAGCAGTGGGTCCGGGACAGGAGAGGACGAGCAGTACTTC
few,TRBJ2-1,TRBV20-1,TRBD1,CSASAVWTGYNEQFF,TGCAGTGCTAGTGCGGTATGGACAGGGTACAATGAGCAGTTCTTC
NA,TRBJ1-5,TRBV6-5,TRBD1,CASSDRGNQPQHF,TGTGCCAGCTCGGACAGGGGCAATCAGCCCCAGCATTTT
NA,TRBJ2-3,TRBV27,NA,CASSLVGAPDTQYF,TGTGCCAGCAGTTTAGTGGGGGCGCCAGATACGCAGTATTTT
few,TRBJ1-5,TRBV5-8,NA,CASSLGQRYDQPQHF,TGTGCCAGCAGCTTAGGACAGCGCTATGATCAGCCCCAGCATTTT
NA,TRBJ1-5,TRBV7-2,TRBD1,CASSLEGTGVGQPQHF,TGTGCCAGCAGCTTAGAGGGGACAGGGGTGGGTCAGCCCCAGCATTTT
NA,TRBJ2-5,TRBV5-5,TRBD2,CASSFSGSPQETQYF,TGTGCCAGCAGCTTTAGCGGGAGCCCCCAAGAGACCCAGTACTTC
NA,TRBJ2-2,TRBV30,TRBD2,CAWKWIAGETGELFF,TGTGCCTGGAAATGGATAGCGGGAGAGACCGGGGAGCTGTTTTTT
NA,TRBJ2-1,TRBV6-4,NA,CASSTLPGGNNEQFF,TGTGCCAGCAGTACCCTCCCAGGGGGGAACAATGAGCAGTTCTTC
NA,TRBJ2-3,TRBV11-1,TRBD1,CASSRSSGTGWGTQYF,TGTGCCAGCAGCCGGAGTTCTGGGACAGGATGGGGTACGCAGTATTTT
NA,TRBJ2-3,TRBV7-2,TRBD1,CASSLRPSGQGTDTQYF,TGTGCCAGCAGCTTACGGCCTTCGGGACAGGGAACAGATACGCAGTATTTT
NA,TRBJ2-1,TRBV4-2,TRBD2,CASSQDTSGSYNEQFF,TGTGCCAGCAGCCAAGATACTAGCGGCTCCTACAATGAGCAGTTCTTC
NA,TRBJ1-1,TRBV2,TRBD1,CASRRITGGNTEAFF,TGTGCCAGCAGGAGGATTACAGGGGGGAACACTGAAGCTTTCTTT
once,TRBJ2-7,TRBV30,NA,CAWTEGAEQYF,TGTGCCTGGACGGAGGGCGCCGAGCAGTACTTC
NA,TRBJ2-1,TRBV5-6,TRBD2,CASSIAGTSGTYNEQFF,TGTGCCAGCAGCATCGCCGGGACTAGCGGTACATACAATGAGCAGTTCTTC
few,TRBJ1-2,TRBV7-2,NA,CASSLRGTQGSGYTF,TGTGCCAGCAGCTTACGGGGGACTCAAGGGAGTGGCTACACCTTC
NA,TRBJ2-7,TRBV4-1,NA,CASGRDTFYEQYF,TGCGCCAGCGGGAGGGACACTTTCTACGAGCAGTACTTC
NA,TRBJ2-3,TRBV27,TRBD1,CASSFRQGWGDTQYF,TGTGCCAGCAGTTTCCGACAGGGGTGGGGAGATACGCAGTATTTT
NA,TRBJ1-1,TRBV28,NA,CASSFQGTEAFF,TGTGCCAGCAGTTTTCAGGGAACTGAAGCTTTCTTT
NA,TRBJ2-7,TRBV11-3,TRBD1,CASSFRQGVNEQYF,TGTGCCAGCAGTTTTCGGCAGGGGGTAAACGAGCAGTACTTC
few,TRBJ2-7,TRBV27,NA,CASSSPRGEQYF,TGTGCCAGCAGTTCCCCACGGGGCGAGCAGTACTTC
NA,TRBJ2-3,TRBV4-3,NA,CASSQDIGQGPRDTQYF,TGCGCCAGCAGCCAAGATATAGGTCAGGGCCCCCGTGATACGCAGTATTTT
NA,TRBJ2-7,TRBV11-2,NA,CASSLQEMPYEQYF,TGTGCCAGCAGCCTTCAGGAAATGCCCTACGAGCAGTACTTC
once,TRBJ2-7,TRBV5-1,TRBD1,CASRQKTGLHEQYF,TGCGCCAGCAGACAGAAGACAGGGCTCCACGAGCAGTACTTC
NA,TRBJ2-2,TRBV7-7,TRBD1,CASSSRTGGTGELFF,TGTGCTAGCAGCTCAAGGACAGGGGGGACCGGGGAGCTGTTTTTT
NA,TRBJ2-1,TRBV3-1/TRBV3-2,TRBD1,CASSLRGGTGMNEQFF,TGTGCCAGCAGCCTACGAGGCGGGACAGGGATGAATGAGCAGTTCTTC
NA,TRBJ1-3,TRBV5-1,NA,CASSLSTATVSGNTIYF,TGCGCCAGCAGCTTGTCCACGGCGACAGTCTCTGGAAACACCATATATTTT
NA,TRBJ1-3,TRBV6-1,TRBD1,CASSDGQGFTIYF,TGTGCCAGCAGTGACGGACAGGGGTTCACCATATATTTT
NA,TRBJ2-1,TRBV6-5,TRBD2,CASSYTLAGGEQFF,TGTGCCAGCAGTTACACACTAGCGGGAGGTGAGCAGTTCTTC
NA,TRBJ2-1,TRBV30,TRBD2,CAWSRGRVGENEQFF,TGTGCCTGGAGTCGCGGGAGGGTGGGAGAAAATGAGCAGTTCTTC
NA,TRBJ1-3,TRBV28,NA,CASRGGSGNTIYF,TGTGCCAGCAGGGGAGGATCGGGAAACACCATATATTTT
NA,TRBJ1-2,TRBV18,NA,CASSTGTRDGYTF,TGTGCCAGCTCAACCGGGACTCGGGATGGCTACACCTTC